This T cell receptor beta chain derives from a study of T cells in Graves' hyperthyroidism and ophthalmopathy. RNA transcripts gave rise to amplified TCR beta CDR3 regions. TCR CDR3 regions were first amplified by RT-PCR with HTBI primers. TCRdb independently ran MiXCR on the multiplex PCR reads; one entry per CDR3 protein. The sample comprises 600,000 to 700,000 distinct CDR3 sequences, about 45% of which are singletons, and less than 9% rests with the top ten. Lactation, pregnancy, other autoimmune disease or uncontrolled infection excluded patients. Diagnoses were made from clinical symptoms, serum measures (thyroxine and TRAb), thyroid ultrasound and orbital computed tomography. The CDR3 is made up of 14 amino acids. With V trimmed by 3 bases and J by 7 bases, 9 bases remained unmatched. The germline V gene has CDR1 SGHVS and CDR2 FQNEAQ. Findings of the study overall: The model made its ophthalmopathy prediction, and onset followed a median approximately six months later. Most thyroid clonotypes expanded above 0.001 appeared in blood too.

As for this clonotype: Its target is unknown. A much larger clonotype is one base distant, so this may be a read error. This is likely a read error, given that the CDR3 carries no conserved phenylalanine or tryptophan at its end.

The sample consisted of peripheral blood or thyroid tissue (not recorded which). The chain is built from TRBV7-8 and TRBJ2-7, with 7 bases that match TRBD1. The TCR sequence derives from an adult man with Graves' disease, either hyperthyroidism or ophthalmopathy (not recorded which). CDR3 protein: CASSLGQINEEQYC. CDR3 nucleotides: TGTGCCAGCAGCTTGGGACAGATAAACGAAGAGCAGTACTGC.